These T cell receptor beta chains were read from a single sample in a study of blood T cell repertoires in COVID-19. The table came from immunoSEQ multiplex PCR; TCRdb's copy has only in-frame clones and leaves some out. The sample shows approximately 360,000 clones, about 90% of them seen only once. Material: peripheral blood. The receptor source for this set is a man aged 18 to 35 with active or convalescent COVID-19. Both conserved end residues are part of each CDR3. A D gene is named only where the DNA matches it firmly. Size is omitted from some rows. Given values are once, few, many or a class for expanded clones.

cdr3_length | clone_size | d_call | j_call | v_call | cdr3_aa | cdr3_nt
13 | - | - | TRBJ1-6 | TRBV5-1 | CASSFEGNSPLHF | TGCGCCAGCAGCTTTGAGGGAAATTCACCCCTCCACTTT
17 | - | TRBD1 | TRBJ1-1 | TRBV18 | CASSLIQPGQVNTEAFF | TGTGCCAGCTCACTAATCCAGCCGGGACAGGTGAACACTGAAGCTTTCTTT
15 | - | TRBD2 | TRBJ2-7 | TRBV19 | CASSTRGGWTYEQYF | TGTGCCAGTAGTACACGGGGAGGGTGGACCTACGAGCAGTACTTC
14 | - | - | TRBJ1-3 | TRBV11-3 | CASSSRVAGNTIYF | TGTGCCAGCAGCTCCAGGGTGGCTGGAAACACCATATATTTT
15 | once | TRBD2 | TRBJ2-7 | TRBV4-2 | CASSNLAGETYEQYF | TGTGCCAGCAGCAATCTAGCGGGGGAGACCTACGAGCAGTACTTC
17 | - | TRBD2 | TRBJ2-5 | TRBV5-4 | CASSQGLAGPNQETQYF | TGTGCCAGCAGCCAAGGACTAGCGGGGCCCAACCAAGAGACCCAGTACTTC
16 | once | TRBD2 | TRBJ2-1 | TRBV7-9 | CASRTDLAEGAHEQFF | TGTGCCAGCAGAACCGATCTAGCGGAAGGGGCCCATGAGCAGTTCTTC
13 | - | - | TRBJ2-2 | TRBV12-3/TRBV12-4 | CASTPLGSGELFF | TGTGCCAGCACCCCTCTAGGTTCCGGGGAGCTGTTTTTT
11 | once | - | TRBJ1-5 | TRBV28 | CASSSDQPQHF | TGTGCCAGCAGCTCGGATCAGCCCCAGCATTTT
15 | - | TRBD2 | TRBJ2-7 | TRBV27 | CASRLTSGTSYEQYF | TGTGCCAGCAGGCTGACTAGCGGAACATCCTACGAGCAGTACTTC
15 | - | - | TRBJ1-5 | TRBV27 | CASSPGLKVNQPQHF | TGTGCCAGCAGTCCGGGACTTAAGGTCAATCAGCCCCAGCATTTT
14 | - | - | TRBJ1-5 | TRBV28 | CASSLYTGTQPQHF | TGTGCCAGCAGTTTATATACAGGAACGCAGCCCCAGCATTTT
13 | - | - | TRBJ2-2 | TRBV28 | CASSFPDTGELFF | TGTGCCAGCAGTTTCCCCGACACCGGGGAGCTGTTTTTT
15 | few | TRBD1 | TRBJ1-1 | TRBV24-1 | CATSLGTGLNTEAFF | TGTGCCACATCTCTGGGGACAGGGCTGAACACTGAAGCTTTCTTT
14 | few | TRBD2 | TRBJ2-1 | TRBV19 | CATQGASGRDEQFF | TGTGCCACCCAGGGGGCTAGCGGGAGGGATGAGCAGTTCTTC
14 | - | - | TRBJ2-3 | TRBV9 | CASKRTEYTDTQYF | TGTGCCAGCAAAAGGACAGAGTACACAGATACGCAGTATTTT
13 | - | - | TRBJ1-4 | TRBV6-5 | CASSYSAETRLFF | TGTGCCAGCAGTTACTCGGCTGAGACTCGGCTGTTTTTT
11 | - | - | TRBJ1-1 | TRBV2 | CASGYSSEAFF | TGTGCCAGCGGATACAGTTCTGAAGCTTTCTTT
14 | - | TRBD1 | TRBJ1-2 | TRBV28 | CASRRDSTNYGYTF | TGTGCCAGCAGAAGGGACAGTACTAACTATGGCTACACCTTC
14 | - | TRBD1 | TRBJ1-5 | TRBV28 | CAIEDRESGQPQHF | TGTGCCATAGAAGACAGGGAGAGTGGTCAGCCCCAGCATTTT
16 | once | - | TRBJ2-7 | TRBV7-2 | CASSLIPRGSTREQYF | TGTGCCAGCAGCTTAATCCCTAGGGGGAGCACTAGAGAGCAGTACTTC
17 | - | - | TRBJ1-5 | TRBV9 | CASSVGAGDYSNQPQHF | TGTGCCAGCAGCGTAGGCGCCGGGGATTATAGCAATCAGCCCCAGCATTTT
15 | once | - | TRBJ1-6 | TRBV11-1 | CASSPRFPSNSPLHF | TGTGCCAGCAGTCCGAGGTTTCCGAGCAATTCACCCCTCCACTTT
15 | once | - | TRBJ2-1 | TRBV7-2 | CASSLTASGFDEQFF | TGTGCCAGCAGCTTAACTGCGTCGGGTTTCGATGAGCAGTTCTTC
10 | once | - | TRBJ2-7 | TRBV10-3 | CASGSYEQYF | TGTGCGTCGGGGTCCTACGAGCAGTACTTC
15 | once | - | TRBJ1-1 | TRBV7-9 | CASSLHRQGNTEAFF | TGTGCCAGCAGCCTCCACCGTCAGGGGAACACTGAAGCTTTCTTT
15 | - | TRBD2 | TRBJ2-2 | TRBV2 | CASSPSGSKTGELFF | TGTGCCAGCAGCCCTAGCGGGAGCAAGACCGGGGAGCTGTTTTTT